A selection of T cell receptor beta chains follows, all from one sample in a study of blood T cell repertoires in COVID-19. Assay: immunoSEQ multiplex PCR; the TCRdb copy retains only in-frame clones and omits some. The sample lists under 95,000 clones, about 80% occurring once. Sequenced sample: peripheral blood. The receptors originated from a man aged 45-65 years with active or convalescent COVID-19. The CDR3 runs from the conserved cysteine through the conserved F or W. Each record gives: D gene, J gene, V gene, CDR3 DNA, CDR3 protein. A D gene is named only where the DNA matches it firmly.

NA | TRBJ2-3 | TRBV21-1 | TGTGCCAGCCTCGGGGTAGCGGGGAGCACAGATACGCAGTATTTT | CASLGVAGSTDTQYF
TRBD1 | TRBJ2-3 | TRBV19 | TGTGCCAGTAGTACCACCGGGACAGGATACACAGATACGCAGTATTTT | CASSTTGTGYTDTQYF
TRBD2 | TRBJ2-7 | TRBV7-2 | TGTGCCAGCAGCCTGACGGGGGGGGCGCTCCCCTACGAGCAGTACTTC | CASSLTGGALPYEQYF
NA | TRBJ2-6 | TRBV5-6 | TGTGCCAGCAGCACCGGTACCCAGGGAAGGATCTCCGGGGCCAACGTCCTGACTTTC | CASSTGTQGRISGANVLTF
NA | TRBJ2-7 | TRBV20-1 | TGCAGTGCTAGTGTATGGTCGAGCTACGAGCAGTACTTC | CSASVWSSYEQYF
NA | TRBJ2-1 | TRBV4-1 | TGCGCCAGCAGCCAAGGCCCGGGCAATGAGCAGTTCTTC | CASSQGPGNEQFF
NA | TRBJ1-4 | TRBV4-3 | TGCGCCAGCAGCCAGGAACACCGGCCTATAAACAGCATAACTAATGAAAAACTGTTTTTT | CASSQEHRPINSITNEKLFF
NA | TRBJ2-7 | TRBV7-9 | TGTGCCTCGACGGCAGGCTACGAGCAGTACTTC | CASTAGYEQYF
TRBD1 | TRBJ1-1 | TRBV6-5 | TGTGCCAGCGAAAAACAGGGGGGTGGCACTGAAGCTTTCTTT | CASEKQGGGTEAFF
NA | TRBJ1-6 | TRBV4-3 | TGCGCCAGCAGCCAAGACAGGGTTTCAAGCTCCTATAATTCACCCCTCCACTTT | CASSQDRVSSSYNSPLHF